The entry below gives a single T cell receptor (beta chain) sequence along with its context. This specimen belongs to a study of cytomegalovirus exposure and HLA in healthy donors. Germline assignment: CDR1 SGDLS and CDR2 YYNGEE. This CDR3 region has 15 residues. The V end lost 4 bases, the J end lost 0 bases, and 11 bases lay between the germline ends. Primers: 60 Vbeta forward and 13 Jbeta reverse. Libraries were prepared by immunoSEQ multiplex PCR; TCRdb keeps only in-frame clonotypes and omits some of them. The repertoire holds approximately 140,000 clones, with roughly four fifths as singletons. The specimen sequenced was PBMCs. The chain is built from TRBV9 and TRBJ2-4; D perhaps matches TRBD2 (5 bases). This receptor was taken from a man between 18 and 29 years old in good health and CMV-seropositive. CDR3 region: CASSPDAGAKNIQYF. The CDR3 DNA reads as TGTGCCAGCAGCCCGGACGCGGGAGCCAAAAACATTCAGTACTTC.